This passage covers 23 T cell receptor beta chains from one sample sequenced in a study of Ad26.COV2.S vaccination and SARS-CoV-2 variants (dated by TCRdb to the early 2020s). The library came from the immunoSEQ multiplex PCR assay. TCRdb carries this immuneACCESS record with in-frame sequences only. Its versions omit some clonotypes, under half of them owing to an unresolved V gene in the studies checked, with the rest unexplained. The sample records about 320,000 clones, 75% to 90% of which are singletons. In total, the top ten clones hold 4.5% to 5.5% of the sample. This sample's treatment or condition label indicates: some 20 received Ad26.COV2.S at low or high dose, single or two shots; a few received placebo; per-sample allocation not given. Repertoires of vaccine and placebo recipients were sequenced from samples taken on day 63 after the first injection. The specimen was peripheral blood, collected in a trial of Ad26.COV2.S vaccine versus placebo. These receptors came from a person aged 18-60 years who received the Ad26.COV2.S COVID-19 vaccine or a placebo.

In this sample, this clone turned up once. V gene TRBV10-3 combines with J gene TRBJ1-1, with D possibly matching TRBD1 (5 bases). In germline, CDR1 is ENHRY, CDR2 SYGVKD. CDR3 length equals 11 residues. Trimming cost V 6 bases and J 7 bases, with 9 bases left between them. This CDR3 is CAIREGIEAFF. CDR3 DNA: TGTGCCATCAGGGAGGGGATTGAAGCTTTCTTT.

V is TRBV4-3 and J is TRBJ1-3; unclear D gene. The CDR3 extends over 14 amino acids. V dropped 0 bases and J dropped 4 bases, with 7 bases sitting between them. Germline CDR1 and CDR2: LGHNA and YSLEER. The CDR3 loop reads CASSQEVGGNTIYF. The CDR3 nucleotides read TGCGCCAGCAGCCAAGAAGTGGGGGGAAACACCATATATTTT.

V usage is TRBV7-2 and J usage is TRBJ2-6; no clear D. The CDR3 loop spans 15 amino acids. CDR1 SGHTA and CDR2 FQGNSA come from the germline V gene. The V end was cut by 1 base, the J end by 7 bases, with 11 bases between. The CDR3 region has the DNA TGTGCCAGCAGCTTAGACCAGGCTGATGCCAACGTCCTGACTTTC. Translation: CASSLDQADANVLTF.

This chain connects TRBV11-2 to TRBJ2-2; tentatively, D is TRBD1 or TRBD2 (6 bases each). V lost 5 bases and J 4 bases, leaving 17 bases between the germline ends. The CDR3 has 16 residues. CDR1 and CDR2 (germline): SGHAT, FQNNGV. In DNA form, the CDR3 reads TGTGCCAGCAGCCCGGTACTCGGGGGCGGCACCGGGGAGCTGTTTTTT. This sequence encodes CASSPVLGGGTGELFF.

The chain links TRBV6-5 to TRBJ1-1; D is possibly TRBD1 (6 bases). The CDR3 is made up of 13 amino acids. CDR1 and CDR2 from the germline V gene are MNHEY and SVGAGI. Trimming removed 2 bases at V and 8 bases at J, with 12 bases between. The CDR3 is CASSYGGQREAFF. The CDR3 coding sequence is TGTGCCAGCAGTTACGGGGGGCAGAGGGAAGCTTTCTTT.

This CDR3 is CASQRDSANTGELFF. CDR3 DNA sequence: TGTGCCAGCCAAAGGGATTCCGCGAACACCGGGGAGCTGTTTTTT. The V and J genes are TRBV2 and TRBJ2-2; D is uncertain. V lost 8 bases and J 0 bases, leaving 13 bases between the germline ends. CDR3 length equals 15 residues. CDR1 and CDR2 from the germline V gene are SNHLY and FYNNEI.

The J gene is TRBJ2-7, the V gene TRBV7-2; D is uncertain. V dropped 1 base and J dropped 2 bases, with 6 bases sitting between them. Germline-derived CDR1 and CDR2 are SGHTA and FQGNSA. This CDR3 is 13 amino acids long. CDR3 protein: CASSLGHPYEQYF. The CDR3 nucleotides are TGTGCCAGCAGCTTAGGCCACCCCTACGAGCAGTACTTC.

V usage is TRBV3-1 (or the pseudogene TRBV3-2) and J usage is TRBJ2-2, with TRBD2 matching 9 bases. The CDR3 sequence is 20 residues long. Trimming at V came to 0 bases and at J to 6 bases, leaving 17 bases not matched to a gene. Germline CDR1 and CDR2: LGHDT and YNNKEL (reference sequence). The CDR3 here is CASSQEKKNSGGQRAGELFF. For the CDR3, the DNA is TGTGCCAGCAGCCAAGAGAAGAAAAATAGCGGGGGACAGAGGGCCGGGGAGCTGTTTTTT.

The V and J genes are TRBV7-3 and TRBJ2-3; D gene ambiguous. The V gene lost 3 bases and the J gene lost 10 bases, with 8 bases spanning the gap. The CDR3 sequence is 11 residues long. CDR1 SGHTA and CDR2 FQGTGA come from the germline V gene. DNA of the CDR3: TGTGCCAGCAGCTTGGCCGATTCGCAGTATTTT. Its protein is CASSLADSQYF.

The V and J genes are TRBV5-4 and TRBJ1-2; the match to TRBD1 covers 12 bases. Germline V lookup: CDR1 SGHNT, CDR2 YYREEE (reference sequence). The CDR3 length is 15 residues. Trimming at V came to 7 bases and at J to 7 bases, leaving 11 bases not matched to a gene. The CDR3 reads CASVHPGQGAGGYTF. CDR3 coding DNA: TGTGCCAGCGTACACCCGGGACAGGGGGCTGGTGGCTACACCTTC.

The chain combines TRBV11-2 with TRBJ1-5; tentative D call: TRBD1 (5 bases). The CDR3 spans 15 residues. V was clipped by 3 bases and J by 2 bases, with 11 bases between them. CDR1 is SGHAT, CDR2 FQNNGV, per germline. CDR3: CASSLGGVGNQPQHF. CDR3 nucleotides: TGTGCCAGCAGCTTGGGGGGGGTTGGCAATCAGCCCCAGCATTTT.

The rearrangement joins TRBV6-5 to TRBJ1-4, with TRBD1 matching over 8 bases. Germline V gene data show CDR1 as MNHEY and CDR2 as SVGAGI. Germline trimming cut 6 bases from V and 4 bases from J; bases unmatched to any gene: 7. The length of the CDR3 is 15 residues. The CDR3 coding sequence is TGTGCCAGCAGATACGGACAGGGTGGTAATGAAAAACTGTTTTTT. It translates to CASRYGQGGNEKLFF.

The rearrangement links TRBV27 to TRBJ2-1, with D tentatively TRBD1 (6 bases). Germline values: CDR1 MNHEY, CDR2 SMNVEV (reference sequence). V lost 5 bases and J lost 12, with 20 bases in between. This CDR3 spans 14 amino acids. CDR3 nucleotide sequence: TGTGCCAGCAGTGCCCCATACAGGGCGGAAGGGCAGTTCTTC. Translating it yields CASSAPYRAEGQFF.

Regarding this clone: This specimen includes other DNA sequences encoding the same CDR3. The chain couples TRBV18 to TRBJ1-3; 7 nucleotides agree with TRBD1. Germline lookup yields CDR1 KGHSH and CDR2 LQKENI. The trim removed 3 bases at V and 2 bases at J, leaving 1 base unmatched. There are 14 residues in the CDR3. The CDR3 sequence: CASSPDRAGNTIYF. The CDR3 DNA sequence: TGTGCCAGCTCACCCGACAGGGCTGGAAACACCATATATTTT.

This chain links TRBV4-2 with TRBJ1-1; 9 bases map to TRBD1. After removal of 5 bases from V and 0 bases from J, the junction contained 4 bases not matched to a gene. The CDR3 has 15 residues. Germline assignment: CDR1 LGHNA and CDR2 YNFKEQ. The CDR3 loop is CASSMGQGMNTEAFF. CDR3 DNA: TGTGCCAGCAGCATGGGACAGGGAATGAACACTGAAGCTTTCTTT.

The rearrangement links TRBV7-9 to TRBJ1-1; D gene ambiguous. This CDR3 contains 15 residues. Germline lookup yields CDR1 SEHNR and CDR2 FQNEAQ (reference sequence). V lost 1 base and J 2 bases, leaving 11 bases between the germline ends. DNA for the CDR3: TGTGCCAGCAGCTTAGATACAGCCTTCAACACTGAAGCTTTCTTT. This encodes CASSLDTAFNTEAFF.

The rearrangement links TRBV12-3 or TRBV12-4 to TRBJ1-3; D uncertain. This CDR3 spans 13 amino acids. Trimming took 3 bases from V and 4 from J, leaving 7 bases between them. In nucleotides, the CDR3 is TGTGCCAGCAGTTTGTTTGGAGGAAACACCATATATTTT. Protein sequence: CASSLFGGNTIYF.

This chain connects TRBV19 to TRBJ2-3; D gene ambiguous. Germline loops: CDR1 LNHDA, CDR2 SQIVND (reference sequence). There are 14 residues in the CDR3. V lost 3 bases to trimming and J lost 4 bases, with 11 bases between them. CDR3 bases: TGTGCCAGTAGTATGGAGCCAGTCGCAGATACGCAGTATTTT. As protein: CASSMEPVADTQYF. Full variable domain (rest looked up from reference TRBV19 and TRBJ2-3): DGGITQSPKYLFRKEGQNVTLSCEQNLNHDAMYWYRQDPGQGLRLIYYSQIVNDFQKGDIAEGYSVSREKKESFPLTVTSAQKNPTAFYLCASSMEPVADTQYFGPGTRLTVL.

V usage is TRBV7-2 and J usage is TRBJ2-1; TRBD2 matches at 10 bases. Germline V gene data show CDR1 as SGHTA and CDR2 as FQGNSA. Trimming removed 7 bases from V and 8 bases from J; junction bases left unmatched: 14. This CDR3 region has 16 residues. The CDR3 spells CASTIGRSSGSYEQFF. CDR3 bases: TGTGCCAGCACAATAGGGCGCTCTAGCGGGAGTTATGAGCAGTTCTTC. The whole variable domain, remainder taken from reference TRBV7-2 and TRBJ2-1, is GAGVSQSPSNKVTEKGKDVELRCDPISGHTALYWYRQSLGQGLEFLIYFQGNSAPDKSGLPSDRFSAERTGGSVSTLTIQRTQQEDSAVYLCASTIGRSSGSYEQFFGPGTRLTVL.

The chain uses TRBV6-5 and TRBJ2-3, with D perhaps TRBD2 (7 bases). Per germline, CDR1 MNHEY and CDR2 SVGAGI. V was shortened by 6 bases and J by 4 bases, with 17 bases between the two germline ends. The CDR3 sequence is 15 residues long. CDR3 nucleotides: TGTGCCAGCAGACTTCTGGGAGGGGGATCAGATACGCAGTATTTT. Its protein product is CASRLLGGGSDTQYF.

The CDR3 loop is CAWSSPRQGPNYGYTF. CDR3 nucleotides: TGTGCCTGGAGTAGTCCCCGACAGGGACCTAACTATGGCTACACCTTC. The V gene is TRBV30, the J gene TRBJ1-2, with 7 bases lining up with TRBD1. J gave up 0 bases and V 2 bases, and 9 bases lay outside the gene matches. The CDR3 spans 16 residues. Germline V gives CDR1 GTSNPN, CDR2 SVGIG (reference sequence).

This rearrangement joins TRBV21-1 to TRBJ1-4; TRBD1, the table's D call, was not compared with the DNA. TRBV21-1 is flagged as a pseudogene. The CDR3 sequence is 11 residues long. The CDR3, as DNA: TGTGCCCGACAGGAAAATGAAAAACTGTTTTTT. Amino acids: CARQENEKLFF.

The chain links TRBV11-2 to TRBJ1-3; D gene ambiguous. The CDR3 runs 15 residues. Germline CDR1 is SGHAT and CDR2 is FQNNGV. The V end lost 5 bases, the J end lost 0 bases, and 11 bases lay between the germline ends. CDR3 in amino acids: CASSDYRSSGNTIYF. The CDR3 nucleotides read TGTGCCAGCAGCGACTACCGAAGCTCTGGAAACACCATATATTTT.